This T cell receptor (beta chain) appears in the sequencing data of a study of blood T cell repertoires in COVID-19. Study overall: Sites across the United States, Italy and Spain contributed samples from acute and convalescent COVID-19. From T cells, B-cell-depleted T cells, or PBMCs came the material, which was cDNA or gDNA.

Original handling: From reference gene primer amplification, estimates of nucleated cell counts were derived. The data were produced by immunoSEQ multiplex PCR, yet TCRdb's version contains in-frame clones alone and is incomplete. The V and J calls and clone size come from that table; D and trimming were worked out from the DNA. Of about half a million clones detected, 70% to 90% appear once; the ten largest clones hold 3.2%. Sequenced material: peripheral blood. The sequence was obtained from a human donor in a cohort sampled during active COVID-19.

The CDR3 sequence: CATSIGGDFSGNTIYF. As DNA, the CDR3 is TGTGCCACCAGCATAGGGGGGGATTTCTCTGGAAACACCATATATTTT. This chain links TRBV15 with TRBJ1-3, with TRBD1 as a possible D gene (6 bases). Germline loops: CDR1 LNHNV, CDR2 YYDKDF (reference sequence). Trimming removed 4 bases from V and 0 bases from J, with 13 bases in between. CDR3 size: 16 residues.